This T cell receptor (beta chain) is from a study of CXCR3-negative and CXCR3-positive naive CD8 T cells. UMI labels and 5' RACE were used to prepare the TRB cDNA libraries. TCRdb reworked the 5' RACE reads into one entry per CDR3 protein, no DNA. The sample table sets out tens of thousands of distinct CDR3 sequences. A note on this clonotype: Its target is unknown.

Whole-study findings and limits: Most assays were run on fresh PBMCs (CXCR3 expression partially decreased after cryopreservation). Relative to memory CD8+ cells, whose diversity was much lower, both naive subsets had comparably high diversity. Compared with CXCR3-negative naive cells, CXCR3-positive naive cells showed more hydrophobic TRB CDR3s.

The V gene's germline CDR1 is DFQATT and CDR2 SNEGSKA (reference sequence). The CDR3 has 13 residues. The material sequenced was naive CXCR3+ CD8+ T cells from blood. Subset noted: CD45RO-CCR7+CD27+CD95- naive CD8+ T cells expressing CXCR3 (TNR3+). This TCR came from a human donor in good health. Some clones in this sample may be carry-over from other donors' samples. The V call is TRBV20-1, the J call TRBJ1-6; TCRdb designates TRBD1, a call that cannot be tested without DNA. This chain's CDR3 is CSAVVQEYSPLHF.